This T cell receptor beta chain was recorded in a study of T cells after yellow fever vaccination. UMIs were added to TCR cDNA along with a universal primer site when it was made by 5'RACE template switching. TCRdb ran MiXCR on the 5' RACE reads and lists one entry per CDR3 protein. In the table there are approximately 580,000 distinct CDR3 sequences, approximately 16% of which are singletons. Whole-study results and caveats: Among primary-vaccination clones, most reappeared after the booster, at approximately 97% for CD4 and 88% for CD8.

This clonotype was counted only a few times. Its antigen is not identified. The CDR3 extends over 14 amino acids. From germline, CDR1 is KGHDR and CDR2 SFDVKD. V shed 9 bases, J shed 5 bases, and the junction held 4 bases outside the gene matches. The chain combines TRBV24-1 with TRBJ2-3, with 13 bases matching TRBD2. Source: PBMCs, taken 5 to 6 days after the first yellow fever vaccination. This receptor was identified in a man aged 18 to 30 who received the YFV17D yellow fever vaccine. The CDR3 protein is CATRTSGRGDTQYF. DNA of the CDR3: TGTGCCACCCGGACTAGCGGGAGAGGAGATACGCAGTATTTT.